This passage covers 30 T cell receptor beta chains from one sample sequenced in a study of blood T cell repertoires in COVID-19. Libraries were prepared by immunoSEQ multiplex PCR; TCRdb keeps only in-frame clonotypes and omits some of them. The data show 150,000 to 200,000 clones, 88% seen once. Sequenced input: PBMCs or T cells enriched from blood (not recorded which). Receptor source: a woman between 18 and 29 years old who had recovered from COVID-19.

The gene calls are TRBV30 and TRBJ2-2; D remains unclear. V was pared by 0 bases and J by 3 bases, with 5 bases between. Germline CDR1 is GTSNPN and CDR2 is SVGIG (reference sequence). The CDR3 is 13 amino acids. The CDR3 loop reads CAWSVQHTGELFF. The CDR3 bases are TGTGCCTGGAGTGTACAGCACACCGGGGAGCTGTTTTTT.

The chain uses TRBV6-2 or TRBV6-3 and TRBJ1-2; 7 bases are shared with TRBD1. The junction had 5 bases not matched to a gene; V was cut back by 5 bases and J by 5 bases. The CDR3 totals 13 residues. CDR1 is MNHEY, CDR2 SVGEGT, per germline. The CDR3 sequence: CASSIGTEYGYTF. For the CDR3, the DNA is TGTGCCAGCAGTATTGGGACAGAGTATGGCTACACCTTC.

The chain carries TRBV27 and TRBJ2-1, with 7 bases matching TRBD2. The germline V gene has CDR1 MNHEY and CDR2 SMNVEV (reference sequence). This CDR3 is 15 amino acids long. V dropped 0 bases and J dropped 6; count of bases not matched to a gene: 5. This CDR3 is CASSLSGGGLNEQFF. The CDR3 nucleotides read TGTGCCAGCAGTTTATCTGGGGGAGGGCTCAATGAGCAGTTCTTC.

The chain uses TRBV3-1 (or the pseudogene TRBV3-2) and TRBJ1-1; the D gene is possibly TRBD1 (6 bases). Germline lookup yields CDR1 LGHDT and CDR2 YNNKEL (reference sequence). The CDR3 extends over 14 amino acids. V was trimmed by 4 bases and J by 8 bases, leaving 17 bases between them. The CDR3 loop is CASSRRQDPHEAFF. The CDR3 bases are TGTGCCAGCAGCCGAAGACAGGATCCTCACGAAGCTTTCTTT.

The V gene is TRBV2, the J gene TRBJ2-1; 14 bases agree with TRBD2. CDR1 SNHLY and CDR2 FYNNEI come from the germline V gene. The CDR3 has 15 residues. Trimming removed 3 bases from V and 15 bases from J; junction bases left unmatched: 10. The DNA for the CDR3 is TGTGCCAGCAGTGAGTTGGGGACTAGCGGGAGCAACTTGTTCTTC. This gives the protein CASSELGTSGSNLFF.

This chain uses TRBV2 with TRBJ2-3, with D unclear. V was pared by 3 bases and J by 0 bases, with 13 bases between. CDR3 length equals 16 residues. Germline values: CDR1 SNHLY, CDR2 FYNNEI. The CDR3 DNA reads TGTGCCAGCAGTGAGGTGGGCAGGCCTAGCACAGATACGCAGTATTTT. Translation gives CASSEVGRPSTDTQYF.

The rearrangement links TRBV5-1 to TRBJ1-6; 8 nucleotides match TRBD1. CDR3 length equals 14 residues. The ends lost 1 base at V and 8 bases at J; junction bases unmatched: 2. Germline CDR1 is SGHRS and CDR2 is YFSETQ. In DNA, the CDR3 is TGCGCCAGCAGCTTGAAGACAGGGGATTCACCCCTCCACTTT. It yields the protein CASSLKTGDSPLHF.

This chain joins TRBV18 and TRBJ2-2; 8 bases agree with TRBD1. The V segment lost 4 bases and the J segment 4 bases; nucleotides outside the gene matches: 11. The CDR3 sequence is 17 residues long. CDR1 is KGHSH, CDR2 LQKENI, per germline. CDR3 sequence (DNA): TGTGCCAGCTCACGGAGAGGACAGGGACGAGGCACCGGGGAGCTGTTTTTT. It is translated as CASSRRGQGRGTGELFF. Full variable domain (missing parts from reference TRBV18 and TRBJ2-2): NAGVMQNPRHLVRRRGQEARLRCSPMKGHSHVYWYRQLPEEGLKFMVYLQKENIIDESGMPKERFSAEFPKEGPSILRIQQVVRGDSAAYFCASSRRGQGRGTGELFFGEGSRLTVL.

The table lists this clone with a few counts. The chain carries TRBV9 and TRBJ2-1; TRBD2 might be the D (6 bases). The CDR3 runs to 15 residues. The V and J ends lost 0 bases and 7 bases respectively, with 14 bases between them. CDR1 and CDR2 (germline): SGDLS, YYNGEE. The chain's CDR3 is CASSVVLVGRNEQFF. The DNA for the CDR3 is TGTGCCAGCAGCGTAGTTCTTGTGGGGAGGAATGAGCAGTTCTTC. Full variable domain (outside the CDR3, taken from reference TRBV9 and TRBJ2-1): DSGVTQTPKHLITATGQRVTLRCSPRSGDLSVYWYQQSLDQGLQFLIQYYNGEERAKGNILERFSAQQFPDLHSELNLSSLELGDSALYFCASSVVLVGRNEQFFGPGTRLTVL.

V and J are TRBV4-3 and TRBJ2-2; 9 positions agree with TRBD1. Germline-derived CDR1 and CDR2 are LGHNA and YSLEER. The CDR3 has 17 amino acids. J gave up 4 bases and V 3 bases, and 9 bases lay outside the gene matches. The CDR3 sequence is CASSQPGQGSRTGELFF. The CDR3 DNA reads as TGCGCCAGCAGCCAGCCGGGACAGGGTTCTCGCACCGGGGAGCTGTTTTTT.

This chain uses TRBV5-1 with TRBJ2-3, with unresolved D. This CDR3 is 14 amino acids long. Germline CDR1 is SGHRS and CDR2 is YFSETQ. Trimming cost V 4 bases and J 2 bases, with 11 bases left between them. The CDR3 DNA reads TGCGCCAGCAGCCCCTTAAGCCTCACAGATACGCAGTATTTT. This translates into CASSPLSLTDTQYF.

V gene TRBV5-6 combines with J gene TRBJ1-2, with D hard to call. This CDR3 has 15 residues. Germline V CDR1 and CDR2: SGHDT, YYEEEE. Between the trimmed V and J ends, which lost 1 base and 8 bases, there was a span of 18 bases. In DNA, the CDR3 is TGTGCCAGCAGCTTGCTGGGAGGGTCATCTCAAGGCTACACCTTC. This codes for CASSLLGGSSQGYTF. Looking up the rest from reference TRBV5-6 and TRBJ1-2 gives the full variable domain: DAGVTQSPTHLIKTRGQQVTLRCSPKSGHDTVSWYQQALGQGPQFIFQYYEEEERQRGNFPDRFSGHQFPNYSSELNVNALLLGDSALYLCASSLLGGSSQGYTFGSGTRLTVV.

This chain connects TRBV6-4 to TRBJ2-2; maybe TRBD2 (6 bases). The germline V gene has CDR1 MRHNA and CDR2 SNTAGT. The CDR3 extends over 18 amino acids. V shed 4 bases and J shed 4 bases, with 22 bases lying between them. CDR3 DNA sequence: TGTGCCAGCAGTGTTCGCTCTTTGACCTGGGGGGTCACCGGGGAGCTGTTTTTT. Residues: CASSVRSLTWGVTGELFF.

J is TRBJ2-7 and V is TRBV19, with 7 bases that match TRBD2. Germline V gene sequence: CDR1 LNHDA, CDR2 SQIVND (reference sequence). With V trimmed by 5 bases and J by 0 bases, 13 bases remained unmatched. There are 17 residues in the CDR3. CDR3 sequence (DNA): TGTGCCAGTAGTCCCTCCTCCCCCAGCGGGATCTCCTACGAGCAGTACTTC. Translating gives CASSPSSPSGISYEQYF.

This chain links TRBV7-8 with TRBJ2-7, with TRBD1 as a possible D gene (7 bases). This CDR3 is 15 amino acids long. Trimming removed 1 base from V and 5 bases from J, with 15 bases in between. Germline CDR1 reads SGHVS; CDR2 reads FQNEAQ. The CDR3 coding sequence is TGTGCCAGCAGCTTAGTTCTGACAGGGAGGAACGAGCAGTACTTC. Translating it yields CASSLVLTGRNEQYF.

There are a few counts of this clone. A junction boundary mismatches the germline segment, possibly from a read error. This chain connects TRBV27 to TRBJ1-2; D may be TRBD1 (6 bases). Looked up from germline, CDR1 is MNHEY and CDR2 is SMNVEV (reference sequence). The CDR3 consists of 14 residues. CDR3 loop: CASSLSGNREKERF. In DNA form, the CDR3 reads TGTGCCAGCAGTTTATCGGGTAACAGGGAAAAGGAGAGATTC.

This chain uses TRBV7-9 with TRBJ1-1; 7 nucleotides line up with TRBD1. This CDR3 comprises 14 residues. Trimming removed 4 bases from V and 1 base from J; junction bases left unmatched: 3. Germline V CDR1 and CDR2: SEHNR, FQNEAQ (reference sequence). In DNA, the CDR3 is TGTGCCAGCAGCTCCGGGACAGCGAACACTGAAGCTTTCTTT. Amino acid sequence: CASSSGTANTEAFF. The complete variable domain, with remaining parts taken from reference TRBV7-9 and TRBJ1-1, reads DTGVSQNPRHKITKRGQNVTFRCDPISEHNRLYWYRQTLGQGPEFLTYFQNEAQLEKSRLLSDRFSAERPKGSFSTLEIQRTEQGDSAMYLCASSSGTANTEAFFGQGTRLTVV.

The chain links TRBV18 to TRBJ2-1; D uncertain. Trimming stripped 3 bases from V and 0 bases from J, with 6 bases between. Germline assignment: CDR1 KGHSH and CDR2 LQKENI. The CDR3 is made up of 14 amino acids. The CDR3 here is CASSPRGSYNEQFF. CDR3 DNA sequence: TGTGCCAGCTCACCTCGCGGCTCCTACAATGAGCAGTTCTTC. The variable domain in full, with the rest retrieved from reference TRBV18 and TRBJ2-1, is NAGVMQNPRHLVRRRGQEARLRCSPMKGHSHVYWYRQLPEEGLKFMVYLQKENIIDESGMPKERFSAEFPKEGPSILRIQQVVRGDSAAYFCASSPRGSYNEQFFGPGTRLTVL.

This chain links TRBV5-1 with TRBJ1-4; D unresolved. The germline V and J ends were trimmed by 7 bases and 6 bases, with 13 bases remaining between them. Germline CDR1 and CDR2: SGHRS and YFSETQ. CDR3 length equals 13 residues. CDR3 DNA: TGCGCCAGCTCGGAGGGAATCGATGAAAAACTGTTTTTT. Translating gives CASSEGIDEKLFF.

This clone came up a few times. The chain couples TRBV28 to TRBJ1-6, with 8 bases identical to TRBD1. This CDR3 has 15 amino acids. In germline, CDR1 is MDHEN, CDR2 SYDVKM. J gave up 7 bases and V 3 bases, and 5 bases lay outside the gene matches. The CDR3 loop is CASSLMTGENSPLHF. The DNA for the CDR3 is TGTGCCAGCAGTTTGATGACAGGGGAGAATTCACCCCTCCACTTT.

V and J are TRBV19 and TRBJ2-7, with D maybe TRBD2 (6 bases). The V gene lost 8 bases and the J gene lost 6 bases, with 20 bases spanning the gap. CDR1 LNHDA and CDR2 SQIVND come from the germline V gene (reference sequence). The CDR3 runs to 14 residues. This chain's CDR3 is CASGWGPGTSEQYF. Written as DNA, the CDR3 is TGTGCCAGTGGGTGGGGCCCAGGGACTTCCGAGCAGTACTTC.

This clone occurred a few times. The rearrangement uses TRBV20-1 and TRBJ2-7; a weak D match, TRBD2 (6 bases). The germline V gene encodes CDR1 DFQATT and CDR2 SNEGSKA (reference sequence). The CDR3 sequence is 11 residues long. The V gene lost 0 bases and the J gene lost 7 bases, with 7 bases spanning the gap. The CDR3 loop is CSARDGREQYF. In DNA form, the CDR3 reads TGCAGTGCTAGAGATGGGAGGGAGCAGTACTTC.

The gene calls are TRBV2 and TRBJ2-7, with 8 bases lining up with TRBD1. Germline V gives CDR1 SNHLY, CDR2 FYNNEI. V lost 0 bases and J lost 5; bases outside the gene matches: 6. This CDR3 is built from 15 residues. This CDR3 reads CASSEARTGKNEQYF. The CDR3, as DNA: TGTGCCAGCAGTGAAGCGAGGACAGGGAAGAACGAGCAGTACTTC. Filled out from reference TRBV2 and TRBJ2-7, the complete variable domain reads EPEVTQTPSHQVTQMGQEVILRCVPISNHLYFYWYRQILGQKVEFLVSFYNNEISEKSEIFDDQFSVERPDGSNFTLKIRSTKLEDSAMYFCASSEARTGKNEQYFGPGTRLTVT.

In this sample, this clone turned up once. The chain uses TRBV2 and TRBJ1-6, with unresolved D. Trimming shortened V by 6 bases and J by 7 bases, and 10 bases separated the two germline ends. The germline V gene has CDR1 SNHLY and CDR2 FYNNEI. This CDR3 has 13 residues. The CDR3 DNA reads TGTGCCAGCAGCACGGAGAAAAATTCACCCCTCCACTTT. Its protein is CASSTEKNSPLHF. Looking up the rest from reference TRBV2 and TRBJ1-6 gives the full variable domain: EPEVTQTPSHQVTQMGQEVILRCVPISNHLYFYWYRQILGQKVEFLVSFYNNEISEKSEIFDDQFSVERPDGSNFTLKIRSTKLEDSAMYFCASSTEKNSPLHFGNGTRLTVT.

The chain joins TRBV6-6 to TRBJ1-4; 7 bases match TRBD1. Losses at the gene ends were 7 bases for V and 7 bases for J; bases not matched to a gene: 6. Germline CDR1 reads MNHNY; CDR2 reads SVGAGI (reference sequence). The CDR3 totals 13 residues. The CDR3 DNA reads as TGTGCCAGCATAGGGGGCGTAGGTGAAAAACTGTTTTTT. Its translation: CASIGGVGEKLFF.

The rearrangement links TRBV18 to TRBJ2-5; 8 bases map to TRBD2. CDR3 size: 15 residues. Germline V gene lookup returns CDR1 KGHSH and CDR2 LQKENI. The V segment lost 6 bases and the J segment 5 bases; nucleotides outside the gene matches: 11. The CDR3 nucleotides are TGTGCCAGCTCTACCGTAACTAGCGGTGGGGAGACCCAGTACTTC. Residues: CASSTVTSGGETQYF.

This clone was observed once. This sequence joins TRBV7-6 and TRBJ1-6; D gene uncertain. This CDR3 comprises 15 residues. CDR1 SGHVS and CDR2 FNYEAQ come from the germline V gene. V was clipped by 3 bases and J by 0 bases, with 6 bases between them. The CDR3 reads CASSLGSSYNSPLHF. The CDR3 DNA is TGTGCCAGCAGCTTGGGGAGCTCCTATAATTCACCCCTCCACTTT.

The chain links TRBV11-2 to TRBJ2-3; 10 bases agree with TRBD2. CDR1 is SGHAT, CDR2 FQNNGV, per germline. The ends lost 5 bases at V and 6 bases at J; junction bases unmatched: 11. The length of the CDR3 is 16 residues. CDR3 nucleotides: TGTGCCAGCAGCCTAAGCGGGGGGGCCGTTCCGGATACGCAGTATTTT. Amino acids: CASSLSGGAVPDTQYF.

The J gene is TRBJ1-3, the V gene TRBV6-1; D not resolved. Per germline, CDR1 MNHNS and CDR2 SASEGT. V dropped 1 base and J dropped 3 bases, with 13 bases sitting between them. The CDR3 has 16 amino acids. CDR3 in amino acids: CASSEVGGKSGNTIYF. The CDR3 DNA reads TGTGCCAGCAGTGAAGTTGGAGGGAAAAGTGGAAACACCATATATTTT.

This chain connects TRBV7-9 to TRBJ1-1, with D unclear. This CDR3 has 11 amino acids. Germline CDR1 reads SEHNR; CDR2 reads FQNEAQ (reference sequence). The ends were cut back, 5 bases at V and 6 bases at J, with 7 bases in the middle. CDR3 protein: CASSREPEAFF. The CDR3 nucleotides read TGTGCCAGCAGCCGAGAGCCTGAAGCTTTCTTT.